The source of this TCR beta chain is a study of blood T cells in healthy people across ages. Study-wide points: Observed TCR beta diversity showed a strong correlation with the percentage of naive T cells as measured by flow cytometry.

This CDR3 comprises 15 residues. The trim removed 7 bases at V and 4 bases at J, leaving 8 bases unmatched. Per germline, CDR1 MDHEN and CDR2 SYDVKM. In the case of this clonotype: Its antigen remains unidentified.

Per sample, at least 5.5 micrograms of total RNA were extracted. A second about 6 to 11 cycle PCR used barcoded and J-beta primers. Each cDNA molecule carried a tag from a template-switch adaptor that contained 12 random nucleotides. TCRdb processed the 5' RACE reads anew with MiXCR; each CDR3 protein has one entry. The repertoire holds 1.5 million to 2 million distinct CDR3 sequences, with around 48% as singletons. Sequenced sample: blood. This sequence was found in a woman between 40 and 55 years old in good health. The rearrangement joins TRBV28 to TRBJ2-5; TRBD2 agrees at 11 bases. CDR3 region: CASNIAGGPRETQYF. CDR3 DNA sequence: TGTGCCAGCAACATAGCGGGGGGGCCTCGAGAGACCCAGTACTTC.